The next 18 T cell receptor beta chains were all read from a single sample in a study of shared clonotypes between healthy human individuals. Sequenced by immunoSEQ multiplex PCR; TCRdb stores in-frame clones only, minus some. The repertoire has millions of clones, 90% to 95% of them found once; the top ten carry roughly 0.13%. Source material: naive CD4+ T cells sorted from blood. Sample subset: CD45RA+ positively selected. These receptors all stem from a man between 18 and 29 years old in good health.

This chain links TRBV10-3 with TRBJ1-1, with a tentative D call TRBD1 (6 bases). There are 14 residues in the CDR3. Germline CDR1 ENHRY, CDR2 SYGVKD. The V gene lost 4 bases and the J gene lost 0 bases, with 9 bases spanning the gap. The CDR3 is CAISVQGMNTEAFF. The CDR3 DNA reads TGTGCCATCAGTGTACAGGGAATGAACACTGAAGCTTTCTTT.

The chain combines TRBV19 with TRBJ2-7; no clear D. CDR1 and CDR2 from the germline V gene are LNHDA and SQIVND (reference sequence). CDR3 length equals 9 residues. The CDR3 loop reads CGASYEQYF. The CDR3 DNA follows: TGTGGCGCGAGCTACGAGCAGTACTTC.

The chain has TRBV2 and TRBJ2-3; 8 bases map to TRBD1. CDR1 is SNHLY and CDR2 is FYNNEI in the germline V gene. This CDR3 has 16 amino acids. V gave up 1 base and J gave up 5 bases; unmatched junction bases: 8. CDR3 nucleotides: TGTGCCAGCAGTGAAGTTCGGACAGGGAGTGGAGATACGCAGTATTTT. Protein sequence: CASSEVRTGSGDTQYF.

V is TRBV4-3 and J is TRBJ2-2; the match to TRBD1 covers 8 bases. This CDR3 contains 15 residues. Germline CDR1 LGHNA, CDR2 YSLEER. With 3 bases clipped from V and 3 bases from J, the junction kept 3 bases outside the gene matches. The CDR3 spells CASSHADRDTGELFF. The CDR3 DNA follows: TGCGCCAGCAGCCATGCGGACAGGGACACCGGGGAGCTGTTTTTT.

This clone appeared once. The chain has TRBV9 and TRBJ1-4; a possible D gene is TRBD1 (5 bases). The CDR3 spans 15 residues. V was pared by 0 bases and J by 2 bases, with 8 bases between. Germline CDR1 is SGDLS and CDR2 is YYNGEE. CDR3 protein: CASSVGAGTNEKLFF. The CDR3 DNA reads as TGTGCCAGCAGCGTAGGGGCAGGGACTAATGAAAAACTGTTTTTT. The variable domain in full, with the rest retrieved from reference TRBV9 and TRBJ1-4, is DSGVTQTPKHLITATGQRVTLRCSPRSGDLSVYWYQQSLDQGLQFLIQYYNGEERAKGNILERFSAQQFPDLHSELNLSSLELGDSALYFCASSVGAGTNEKLFFGSGTQLSVL.

The rearrangement uses TRBV28 and TRBJ2-6; D uncertain. The CDR3 is 14 amino acids. Germline CDR1 reads MDHEN; CDR2 reads SYDVKM. The V end lost 3 bases, the J end lost 2 bases, and 5 bases lay between the germline ends. The CDR3 nucleotides read TGTGCCAGCAGTTTGGGTGCTGGGGCCAACGTCCTGACTTTC. Translation gives CASSLGAGANVLTF.

The chain has TRBV25-1 and TRBJ2-7, with 9 nucleotides matching TRBD1. This CDR3 is built from 14 residues. J gave up 1 base and V 6 bases, and 4 bases lay outside the gene matches. Germline V gene data show CDR1 as MGHDK and CDR2 as SYGVNS. CDR3 nucleotides: TGTGCCAGCAGAAAGACAGGGGGGTCCTACGAGCAGTACTTC. Its protein product is CASRKTGGSYEQYF.

The chain uses TRBV4-2 and TRBJ2-2; D call uncertain. Germline loops: CDR1 LGHNA, CDR2 YNFKEQ. The CDR3 contains 16 residues. V was pared by 0 bases and J by 6 bases, with 14 bases between. The CDR3 protein is CASSQDSVVKAGELFF. The DNA for the CDR3 is TGTGCCAGCAGCCAAGATTCCGTCGTAAAAGCCGGGGAGCTGTTTTTT.

Regarding this clone: This sample includes further DNA sequences coding for the same CDR3. The chain joins TRBV2 to TRBJ1-3; no firm D call. Germline V gives CDR1 SNHLY, CDR2 FYNNEI. V lost 5 bases and J 1 base, leaving 3 bases between the germline ends. There are 12 residues in the CDR3. The CDR3 is CASSPSGNTIYF. The CDR3 DNA is TGTGCCAGCAGTCCGTCTGGAAACACCATATATTTT.

V usage is TRBV6-6 and J usage is TRBJ2-7, with TRBD1 matching over 9 bases. J gave up 3 bases and V 6 bases, and 9 bases lay outside the gene matches. This CDR3 comprises 15 residues. Germline V gene data show CDR1 as MNHNY and CDR2 as SVGAGI (reference sequence). The DNA for the CDR3 is TGTGCCAGCAGCTACCTAAGGGGACAGGGCTACGAGCAGTACTTC. Its translation is CASSYLRGQGYEQYF.

V and J are TRBV7-3 and TRBJ2-3; no reliable D call. Trimming removed 2 bases from V and 8 bases from J, with 14 bases in between. Germline values: CDR1 SGHTA, CDR2 FQGTGA. The CDR3 is made up of 14 amino acids. The CDR3 DNA follows: TGTGCCAGCAGCTTAGGATCCCAGCCCGGTACGCAGTATTTT. It codes for CASSLGSQPGTQYF.

This chain uses TRBV2 with TRBJ1-1; TRBD1 agrees at 10 bases. Germline-derived CDR1 and CDR2 are SNHLY and FYNNEI. J was trimmed by 5 bases and V by 4 bases; bases with no gene match: 7. This CDR3 is built from 15 residues. CDR3 DNA sequence: TGTGCCAGCAGTGGAGGGGACAGGGGAGGAACTGAAGCTTTCTTT. This translates into CASSGGDRGGTEAFF.

J is TRBJ2-7 and V is TRBV5-8; 8 positions agree with TRBD1. In germline, CDR1 is SGHTS, CDR2 YDEGEE. V dropped 3 bases and J dropped 3; count of bases not matched to a gene: 5. This CDR3 has 14 residues. The CDR3 DNA sequence: TGTGCCAGCAGCTCGACAGGGGTTAGCTACGAGCAGTACTTC. It translates to CASSSTGVSYEQYF.

This clone was detected once. The sample contains more than one DNA sequence encoding this CDR3. The V call is TRBV20-1, the J call TRBJ1-6; no clear D gene. The germline V gene has CDR1 DFQATT and CDR2 SNEGSKA (reference sequence). Trimming removed 3 bases at V and 8 bases at J, with 2 bases between. This CDR3 has 10 residues. In nucleotides, the CDR3 is TGCAGTGCTAGGGATTCACCCCTCCACTTT. Translated, it gives CSARDSPLHF.

This clone came up once. V and J are TRBV30 and TRBJ2-7; D not certain. The ends were cut back, 0 bases at V and 4 bases at J, with 7 bases in the middle. The germline V gene encodes CDR1 GTSNPN and CDR2 SVGIG (reference sequence). The CDR3 is 12 amino acids. DNA of the CDR3: TGTGCCTGGAGTGTGGTGCGTTACGAGCAGTACTTC. It specifies CAWSVVRYEQYF.

On this clone: In the same sample, other DNA sequences code for this CDR3. The chain is built from TRBV18 and TRBJ1-5, with D possibly matching TRBD1 (5 bases). The germline V gene has CDR1 KGHSH and CDR2 LQKENI. Trimming shortened V by 1 base and J by 7 bases, and 8 bases separated the two germline ends. The CDR3 length is 13 residues. The CDR3 coding sequence is TGTGCCAGCTCACCACGAGGGGAACAGCCCCAGCATTTT. It translates to CASSPRGEQPQHF.

V usage is TRBV9 and J usage is TRBJ2-6; D is perhaps TRBD2 (6 bases). Per the germline V gene, CDR1 is SGDLS and CDR2 is YYNGEE. The CDR3 length is 17 residues. Trimming removed 2 bases at V and 0 bases at J, with 12 bases between. The CDR3 DNA sequence: TGTGCCAGCAGCGTCAGCGGGTCAAGCTCTGGGGCCAACGTCCTGACTTTC. Translation: CASSVSGSSSGANVLTF. Drawing the rest from reference TRBV9 and TRBJ2-6, the complete variable domain is DSGVTQTPKHLITATGQRVTLRCSPRSGDLSVYWYQQSLDQGLQFLIQYYNGEERAKGNILERFSAQQFPDLHSELNLSSLELGDSALYFCASSVSGSSSGANVLTFGAGSRLTVL.

The chain combines TRBV28 with TRBJ1-2; TRBD1 is a possible D gene (5 bases). V lost 9 bases and J 6 bases, leaving 8 bases between the germline ends. This CDR3 has 10 amino acids. In germline, CDR1 is MDHEN, CDR2 SYDVKM. This CDR3 is CASSGNGYTF. CDR3 nucleotide sequence: TGTGCCAGTTCAGGGAATGGCTACACCTTC.